The entry below describes one TCR beta chain. This record comes from a study of blood T cell repertoires in COVID-19. CDR3 length equals 16 residues. The V end was cut by 5 bases, the J end by 0 bases, with 11 bases between. Germline V gives CDR1 LNHDA, CDR2 SQIVND (reference sequence). Method: immunoSEQ multiplex PCR; TCRdb's copy keeps in-frame clones and lacks some. The sample has over 50,000 clones, roughly 86% seen once; the top ten hold 6.6%. The chain joins TRBV19 to TRBJ2-6, with a weak D call TRBD1 (5 bases). Sequenced input: peripheral blood. This TCR derives from a man in his 60s with acute or convalescent COVID-19. CDR3 region: CASSVDTTSGANVLTF. For the CDR3, the DNA is TGTGCCAGTAGTGTGGACACGACCTCTGGGGCCAACGTCCTGACTTTC.